This T cell receptor beta chain derives from a study of shared clonotypes between healthy human individuals. Study-level information: Each donor's CD4 naive and CD4 memory cells filled three plates apiece, CD8 naive two, and CD8 memory one.

Of note for this clone: Its target is unknown.

In the CD4+ fraction, cells were divided into CD45RA+ naive and CD45RA-negative memory subsets. Points from the study as a whole: How much donors shared clonotypes was expected to be affected by sequencing depth.

This CDR3 is built from 17 residues. CDR1 SGHRS and CDR2 YFSETQ come from the germline V gene. Trimming cost V 4 bases and J 5 bases; bases outside gene matches: 8. It was across several immunoSEQ plates that each subset's genomic DNA was evenly split. Generated by immunoSEQ multiplex PCR, the TCRdb table keeps only in-frame clones and is missing some. The sample records roughly 2 million clones, under 97% being singletons. The chain links TRBV5-1 to TRBJ2-2; 13 bases fit TRBD2. This sequence originates from a man between 18 and 35 years old in good health. The sample comprised naive CD4+ T cells sorted from blood. Documented subset: CD45RA+ positively selected. The chain's CDR3 is CASSTRTSGRDTGELFF. The CDR3 DNA is TGCGCCAGCAGCACACGGACTAGCGGGAGAGATACCGGGGAGCTGTTTTTT.